The present TCR beta chain was sequenced within a study of T-cell reconstitution after alpha-beta-depleted transplantation in children. At least ten counts were recorded for this clonotype. V gave up 1 base and J gave up 4 bases; unmatched junction bases: 3. Germline assignment: CDR1 DFQATT and CDR2 SNEGSKA (reference sequence). The CDR3 has 14 residues. Unique molecular identifiers were used in preparing the TCRbeta library. TCRdb fed the PCR reads into MiXCR, producing one record per CDR3 protein. The table includes about 610,000 distinct CDR3 sequences, about 10% detected once. This receptor was obtained from a human donor who donated a stem cell graft to a child with acute myeloid leukemia. The J gene is TRBJ2-3, the V gene TRBV20-1; 9 positions agree with TRBD2. Specimen: PBMCs from the stem cell graft donor, collected from the stem cell graft. Here the CDR3 DNA reads TGCAGTGCTAGAGTTGCGGGAGGGGCAGATACGCAGTATTTT. As protein: CSARVAGGADTQYF.